This is a list of T cell receptor beta chains from one sample in a study of T-cell reconstitution after alpha-beta-depleted transplantation in children. One entry per CDR3 protein, called by TCRdb with MiXCR from the PCR reads. The profile shows around 100,000 distinct CDR3 sequences, roughly 7.2% of them singletons. The specimen comprised PBMCs, sampled before TCRalphabeta/CD19-depleted stem cell transplant. These receptors came from a boy aged 2 to 10 with acute lymphoblastic leukemia, due to receive a stem cell transplant. CDR3s include the opening cysteine and the closing phenylalanine or tryptophan.

j_gene | v_gene | CDR3aa
TRBJ1-1 | TRBV20-1 | CSAFTYTEAFF
TRBJ2-1 | TRBV20-1 | CSTARRHEQFF
TRBJ2-1 | TRBV7-7 | CASSLGAENEQFF
TRBJ2-1 | TRBV29-1 | CSVPSGGLSSYNEQFF
TRBJ2-7 | TRBV20-1 | CSARGTLDYEQYF
TRBJ1-1 | TRBV29-1 | CSVEPGDTEAFF
TRBJ1-1 | TRBV12-3/TRBV12-4 | CASSPRGGDTEAFF
TRBJ1-1 | TRBV20-1 | CSARDGDRENTEAFF
TRBJ1-2 | TRBV6-1 | CASSEEGLTHGYTF
TRBJ2-2 | TRBV15 | CATSRDLVAGGRETGELFF
TRBJ1-1 | TRBV12-3/TRBV12-4 | CASSRDRRTEAFF
TRBJ2-2 | TRBV6-5 | CASRGGRMDGELFF
TRBJ2-5 | TRBV28 | CASNPGQVPETQYF
TRBJ2-6 | TRBV20-1 | CSAPGTGSSYSGANVLTF
TRBJ1-1 | TRBV7-2 | CASSPGLAEAFF
TRBJ2-7 | TRBV3-1 | CASSQKGLEQYF
TRBJ1-1 | TRBV7-9 | CASSTDRVGWTEAFF
TRBJ2-7 | TRBV3-1 | CASSPGTRYYEQYF
TRBJ2-1 | TRBV7-9 | CASSLLAGLNEQFF
TRBJ2-3 | TRBV28 | CASSLTGVIGSDTQYF
TRBJ2-3 | TRBV7-3 | CASSLLGGGPFDTQYF
TRBJ2-5 | TRBV5-1 | CASSPEGGGKTQYF
TRBJ2-3 | TRBV12-3/TRBV12-4 | CASTQAASTDTQYF
TRBJ2-2 | TRBV5-6 | CASSFDRALETGELFF
TRBJ2-3 | TRBV20-1 | CSARLRTSGWRDTQYF
TRBJ1-1 | TRBV15 | CATSPEGHFLTEAFF
TRBJ1-5 | TRBV5-5 | CASSQAILYQPQHF
TRBJ2-1 | TRBV11-2 | CASSSTGSSHNEQFF
TRBJ2-3 | TRBV5-1 | CASSLGQVGSSTDTQYF
TRBJ2-5 | TRBV7-9 | CASSLVPSGVETQYF
TRBJ1-6 | TRBV20-1 | CSARARGQGTVGTYNSPLHF
TRBJ1-5 | TRBV4-1 | CASSQDATGIGNQPQHF
TRBJ1-5 | TRBV6-5 | CASSYGGEGNQPQHF
TRBJ2-7 | TRBV25-1 | CASSVEKAPYEQYF
TRBJ1-5 | TRBV5-6 | CASSLGWNQPQHF
TRBJ2-3 | TRBV12-3/TRBV12-4 | CASSRGLAGYTQYF
TRBJ2-2 | TRBV15 | CATSRSTGELFF
TRBJ1-1 | TRBV20-1 | CSAQGSTEAFF
TRBJ2-2 | TRBV28 | CASSLSGLVGTGELFF
TRBJ2-5 | TRBV5-6 | CASSFGGATQYF
TRBJ1-2 | TRBV4-1 | CASSKIGYGYTF
TRBJ2-5 | TRBV11-1 | CASSLHSAGPLYQETQYF
TRBJ2-7 | TRBV5-6 | CASSLGGGSDEQYF
TRBJ1-4 | TRBV27 | CASSSTGLEEKLFF